This T cell receptor beta chain was captured by sequencing in a study of T cells after yellow fever vaccination. Points from the study as a whole: Post-booster repertoires again held most primary-vaccination clones (just under 97% CD4, roughly 88% CD8). Abundant clonotypes from the bulk population could have been carried over as contaminants into FACS-sorted repertoires.

The CDR3 extends over 14 amino acids. Germline assignment: CDR1 SGHDT and CDR2 YYEEEE. Trimming pared 4 bases from V and 4 bases from J, leaving 15 bases between. This clonotype has ten or more counts. Its antigen is not known. Template-switching 5'RACE yielded the TCR cDNA; a universal primer site and UMIs were added in the process. TCRdb recomputed calls from the 5' RACE reads with MiXCR, one row per CDR3 protein. Of roughly 32,000 distinct CDR3 sequences listed, 3.5% to 5% are singletons. The source of this sequence is a man aged 30 to 45 who received the YFV17D yellow fever vaccine. The sequencing here drew on CD8+ T cells sorted from PBMCs, taken 5 days after the yellow fever booster vaccination. V and J are TRBV5-6 and TRBJ2-7; tentatively, D is TRBD2 (6 bases). CDR3 protein: CASSKPGLGYEQYF. CDR3 sequence (DNA): TGTGCCAGCAGCAAACCGGGACTCGGATACGAGCAGTACTTC.